The 5 T cell receptor beta chains presented below share a single source sample, sequenced in a study of T-cell reconstitution after alpha-beta-depleted transplantation in children. It was with unique molecular identifiers that the TCRbeta library was prepared. TCRdb passed the PCR reads through MiXCR, listing each CDR3 protein once. The sample has 800,000 to 1,000,000 distinct CDR3 sequences, less than 30% seen once. The sample was PBMCs, mostly from graft donor cells, taken 360 days after TCRalphabeta/CD19-depleted stem cell transplant. Receptors were obtained from a boy under three years old who had a stem cell transplant for SCID, so the T cells may come from the graft donor.

Notes on this clonotype: The junction departs from germline at one end; a sequencing error may be responsible. The CDR3 bases are TGTGCCAGCACCCCTCAGGGACTAGCGGGAGAGGCCCAGTACTTC. Its translation is CASTPQGLAGEAQYF. V and J are TRBV12-3 or TRBV12-4 and TRBJ2-5, with 14 bases identical to TRBD2. This CDR3 contains 15 residues.

There are a few counts of this clonotype. V gene TRBV28 combines with J gene TRBJ2-7, with 10 bases aligning to TRBD1. CDR1 MDHEN and CDR2 SYDVKM come from the germline V gene. This CDR3 has 15 residues. The junction had 8 bases not matched to a gene; V was cut back by 8 bases and J by 1 base. CDR3 protein: CASSGTGEWSYEQYF. DNA of the CDR3: TGTGCCAGCTCGGGGACAGGGGAATGGTCCTACGAGCAGTACTTC.

V and J are TRBV4-1 and TRBJ2-2; 9 bases are a match to TRBD1. This CDR3 comprises 20 residues. Germline CDR1 is MGHRA and CDR2 is YSYEKL. V was clipped by 2 bases and J by 0 bases; unmatched bases: 13. The CDR3 protein is CASSQPPGQGRRANTGELFF. CDR3 nucleotide sequence: TGCGCCAGCAGCCAACCTCCGGGACAGGGACGGAGAGCGAACACCGGGGAGCTGTTTTTT.

The gene calls are TRBV4-1 and TRBJ2-1, with D possibly being TRBD2 (6 bases). Germline V lookup: CDR1 MGHRA, CDR2 YSYEKL. CDR3 length equals 16 residues. V was clipped by 4 bases and J by 6 bases, with 19 bases between them. The CDR3 is CASSPPTPSVVNEQFF. The CDR3, as DNA: TGCGCCAGCAGCCCCCCAACTCCTAGCGTGGTCAATGAGCAGTTCTTC.

This sequence joins TRBV4-2 and TRBJ2-7; D tentatively reads TRBD1 or TRBD2 (6 bases each). V was trimmed by 1 base and J by 4 bases, leaving 14 bases between them. CDR3 length equals 15 residues. Germline V gene sequence: CDR1 LGHNA, CDR2 YNFKEQ. CDR3 DNA sequence: TGTGCCAGCAGCCAAGTTTTGGGGGGCTCGTACGAGCAGTACTTC. It encodes CASSQVLGGSYEQYF.